This T cell receptor beta chain was observed in a study of OX40 agonist ivuxolimab in advanced cancers. Study at large: In three patients, partial responses were observed, one with hepatocellular carcinoma and two with cutaneous melanoma.

Study-level results: CD4+ and CD8+ blood T cells expanded clonally by week 6 at 0.1 to 3.0 mg/kg.

The CDR3 has 16 amino acids. CDR1 is MDHEN, CDR2 SYDVKM, per germline. V was shortened by 3 bases and J by 1 base, with 10 bases between the two germline ends. Clones were read by immunoSEQ multiplex PCR, and TCRdb kept only the in-frame ones, dropping some. The top ten clones hold 25% of a sample with about 31,000 clones, more than 75% of them seen once. About this clone: What it recognizes is unknown.

This TCR was sampled from an adult with an advanced solid tumor such as melanoma, head and neck, liver or kidney cancer. This chain uses TRBV28 with TRBJ2-6; D possibly corresponds to TRBD1 (5 bases). The source was CD4+ or CD8+ T cells sorted from blood, collected in a trial of the OX40 agonist ivuxolimab. DNA of the CDR3: TGTGCCAGCAGTTTGAGCAGGGCTTCTGGGGCCAACGTCCTGACTTTC. As protein: CASSLSRASGANVLTF.